This T cell receptor (beta chain) was recorded in a study of blood T cell repertoires in COVID-19. As handled by the study authors: Estimation of nucleated cell counts relied on the amplification of reference gene primers. Libraries were prepared by immunoSEQ multiplex PCR; TCRdb keeps only in-frame clonotypes and omits some of them. The DNA gave D and trimming, while V, J and clone size come from that table. The data contain about 230,000 clones, approximately 81% of them singletons. Input material: peripheral blood. The clonotype originates from a man aged 40-49 years with acute or convalescent COVID-19.

The CDR3 nucleotides read TGTGCCAGCAGCCCCCAGGGGGCCGGCCAAGAGACCCAGTACTTC. Translation: CASSPQGAGQETQYF. J is TRBJ2-5 and V is TRBV5-6, with 8 nucleotides matching TRBD1. V shed 4 bases, J shed 1 base, and the junction held 6 bases outside the gene matches. CDR3 length: 15 residues. The germline gives CDR1 SGHDT, CDR2 YYEEEE.